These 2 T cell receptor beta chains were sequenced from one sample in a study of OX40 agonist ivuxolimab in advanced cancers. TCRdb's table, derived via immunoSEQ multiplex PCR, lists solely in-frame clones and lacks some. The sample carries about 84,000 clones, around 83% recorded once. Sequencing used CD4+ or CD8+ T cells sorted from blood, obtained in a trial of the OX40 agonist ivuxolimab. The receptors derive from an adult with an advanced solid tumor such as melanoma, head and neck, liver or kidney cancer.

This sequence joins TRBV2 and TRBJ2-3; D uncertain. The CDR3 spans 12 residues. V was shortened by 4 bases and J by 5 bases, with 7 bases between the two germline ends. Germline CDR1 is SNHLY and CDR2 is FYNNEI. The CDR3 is CASSGLIDTQYF. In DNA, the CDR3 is TGTGCCAGCAGTGGGCTCATAGATACGCAGTATTTT.

CDR3 sequence reads: CAISDSGGEREAFF. In DNA, the CDR3 is TGTGCCATCAGTGACTCAGGGGGGGAGAGGGAAGCTTTCTTT. The V gene is TRBV10-3, the J gene TRBJ1-1; 7 nucleotides align to TRBD1. Germline V gives CDR1 ENHRY, CDR2 SYGVKD. With 3 bases clipped from V and 8 bases from J, the junction kept 9 bases outside the gene matches. The CDR3 has 14 amino acids.